Following are 19 T cell receptor beta chains from one sample sequenced in a study of metastatic and nonmetastatic thyroid tumors (dated by TCRdb to 2018 to 2020). Libraries came from PCR. The sample was run on an Illumina HiSeq 4000. Clones were called with MiXCR by TCRdb after fastp trimmed the public reads at Q25, and only in-frame beta chains were retained. The sample has tens of thousands of clones on record, 13% of them singletons. Of the sample, roughly 15% falls within the top ten clones. Before undergoing thyroid surgery, none of the patients had been given any kind of treatment. Sequenced material: blood. These receptors all stem from a female donor with papillary thyroid cancer or a benign thyroid nodule (not recorded which). Some clones in this sample may be carry-over from other donors' samples.

The genes are TRBV15 and TRBJ2-3; 12 bases fit TRBD2. CDR3 length: 18 amino acids. V was clipped by 0 bases and J by 5 bases; unmatched bases: 9. Looked up from germline, CDR1 is LNHNV and CDR2 is YYDKDF (reference sequence). In DNA form, the CDR3 reads TGTGCCACCAGCAGAGATACTCTAGCGGGAGGGCGAGGAGATACGCAGTATTTT. Its translation is CATSRDTLAGGRGDTQYF.

This clone was observed many times. This chain connects TRBV19 to TRBJ1-4; TRBD1 agrees at 7 bases. Germline CDR1 and CDR2: LNHDA and SQIVND (reference sequence). The CDR3 runs to 17 residues. V was clipped by 3 bases and J by 4 bases; unmatched bases: 11. The CDR3 loop reads CASSILAGDSINEKLFF. As DNA, the CDR3 is TGTGCCAGTAGTATTCTCGCGGGGGACAGCATTAATGAAAAACTGTTTTTT.

This clone was seen repeatedly, ten times or more. This could be a read error, since a much larger clone is one nucleotide away. Other nucleotide sequences in the sample specify the same CDR3. J is TRBJ2-5 and V is TRBV7-3; 8 bases are shared with TRBD2. The CDR3 totals 15 residues. After removal of 5 bases from V and 2 bases from J, the junction contained 7 bases not matched to a gene. Germline CDR1 is SGHTA and CDR2 is FQGTGA. The CDR3 loop is CASSVLAARQETQYF. The CDR3 DNA is TGTGCCAGCAGCGTACTAGCGGCCCGTCAAGAGACCCAGTACTTC.

This clone was recorded many times. DNA of the CDR3: TGTGCCAGCAGCTTAGATCTGGGCAGGGATTCACCCCTCCACTTT. This sequence encodes CASSLDLGRDSPLHF. The genes are TRBV11-2 and TRBJ1-6; perhaps TRBD1 as D (5 bases). Germline V CDR1 and CDR2: SGHAT, FQNNGV. The CDR3 length is 15 residues. V was cut by 0 bases and J by 8 bases, with 11 bases left in between. Complete variable domain (other parts from reference TRBV11-2 and TRBJ1-6): EAGVAQSPRYKIIEKRQSVAFWCNPISGHATLYWYQQILGQGPKLLIQFQNNGVVDDSQLPKDRFSAERLKGVDSTLKIQPAKLEDSAVYLCASSLDLGRDSPLHFGNGTRLTVT.

A word on this clone: At one end, the junction sequence differs from germline, possibly due to a read error. The chain uses TRBV20-1 and TRBJ2-1, with 8 bases aligning to TRBD1. The germline CDR1 and CDR2 sequences are DFQATT and SNEGSKA (reference sequence). There are 15 residues in the CDR3. Here the CDR3 reads CSARDGRTGTTEHFF. CDR3 sequence (DNA): TGCAGTGCTAGAGATGGTAGGACAGGGACCACTGAGCACTTCTTC.

The V and J genes are TRBV6-5 and TRBJ2-6; no firm D call. Trimming took 0 bases from V and 4 from J, leaving 13 bases between them. The CDR3 extends over 17 amino acids. Germline loops: CDR1 MNHEY, CDR2 SVGAGI. CDR3 bases: TGTGCCAGCAGTTACTCTTCCACTTCACCCGGGGCCAACGTCCTGACTTTC. Translating it yields CASSYSSTSPGANVLTF.

Turning to this clone: One end of the junction fails to match germline, which may point to a read error. J is TRBJ1-1 and V is TRBV12-3 or TRBV12-4, with no clear D. This CDR3 region has 12 residues. CDR3 coding DNA: TGTGCCAGCAGTTTGGGCGGCACTGAATCTTTCTTT. Its translation is CASSLGGTESFF.

This chain connects TRBV12-3 or TRBV12-4 to TRBJ2-5; the D is unclear. The CDR3 spans 11 residues. Trimming cost V 10 bases and J 5 bases, with 11 bases left between them. The CDR3 protein is CATAKQETQYF. The CDR3 coding sequence is TGTGCCACAGCGAAGCAGGAGACCCAGTACTTC.

As concerns this clone: Germline and junction disagree at one end, which may indicate a read error. This chain uses TRBV12-3 or TRBV12-4 with TRBJ1-5, with TRBD1 as a possible D gene (6 bases). This CDR3 is built from 13 residues. The CDR3 nucleotides read TGTGCCACCAGTTTAGGGGGGAGTGAGCCCCAGCATTTT. Translating gives CATSLGGSEPQHF.

This clone occurred a few times. This chain joins TRBV7-3 and TRBJ2-7; 16 bases agree with TRBD2. Germline V lookup: CDR1 SGHTA, CDR2 FQGTGA. The CDR3 length is 20 residues. The ends lost 6 bases at V and 0 bases at J; junction bases unmatched: 14. The CDR3 spells CASRSGSGLAGGPISYEQYF. Here the CDR3 DNA reads TGTGCCAGCAGGTCGGGTTCGGGACTAGCGGGAGGGCCTATCTCCTACGAGCAGTACTTC.

In this sample, this clone turned up many times. CDR3 in DNA: TGTGCCAGCAGATTTCTCTCCCCGGGACAGGGGTACGAGCAGTACTTC. Translating it yields CASRFLSPGQGYEQYF. The gene calls are TRBV27 and TRBJ2-7; 10 bases map to TRBD1. The V and J ends lost 6 bases and 4 bases, in that order; junction bases with no gene match: 12. This CDR3 has 16 residues. From germline, CDR1 is MNHEY and CDR2 SMNVEV (reference sequence).

This clone was detected many times. The chain links TRBV9 to TRBJ1-4; TRBD1 matches at 9 bases. Trimming removed 2 bases from V and 2 bases from J; junction bases left unmatched: 7. Germline CDR1 is SGDLS and CDR2 is YYNGEE. The CDR3 spans 17 residues. CDR3 sequence (DNA): TGTGCCAGCAGCGTCCGGGACAGGGTTGGGACTAATGAAAAACTGTTTTTT. Protein product: CASSVRDRVGTNEKLFF. Full variable domain (outside the CDR3, taken from reference TRBV9 and TRBJ1-4): DSGVTQTPKHLITATGQRVTLRCSPRSGDLSVYWYQQSLDQGLQFLIQYYNGEERAKGNILERFSAQQFPDLHSELNLSSLELGDSALYFCASSVRDRVGTNEKLFFGSGTQLSVL.

This clone showed up many times. The chain has TRBV20-1 and TRBJ2-5; 9 bases align to TRBD2. V lost 0 bases, J lost 3 bases, and 5 bases stayed unmatched. There are 15 residues in the CDR3. Per germline, CDR1 DFQATT and CDR2 SNEGSKA (reference sequence). CDR3 in DNA: TGCAGTGCTAGAGATCTATTAGCGGGAGAAGAGACCCAGTACTTC. Translated: CSARDLLAGEETQYF.

This clone was counted a few times. The chain uses TRBV19 and TRBJ1-5, with unresolved D. Germline CDR1 reads LNHDA; CDR2 reads SQIVND (reference sequence). This CDR3 is built from 14 residues. V was pared by 2 bases and J by 4 bases, with 9 bases between. The CDR3: CASSILGENQPQHF. The CDR3 DNA sequence: TGTGCCAGTAGTATACTGGGAGAAAATCAGCCCCAGCATTTT.

This clone was seen ten or more times. The chain couples TRBV10-2 to TRBJ2-7, with 8 nucleotides matching TRBD2. V lost 6 bases, J lost 3 bases, and 4 bases stayed unmatched. Per the germline V gene, CDR1 is WSHSY and CDR2 is SAAADI. The CDR3 has 13 amino acids. The CDR3 coding sequence is TGCGCCAGCAGAGCGGGAGTGGGCTACGAGCAGTACTTC. This sequence encodes CASRAGVGYEQYF.

The gene calls are TRBV7-2 and TRBJ2-3, with 8 bases lining up with TRBD2. The CDR3 extends over 16 amino acids. V lost 5 bases and J lost 1; bases outside the gene matches: 8. Looked up from germline, CDR1 is SGHTA and CDR2 is FQGNSA. CDR3 sequence: CASSQPTSGGTDTQYF. DNA for the CDR3: TGTGCCAGCAGCCAGCCCACTAGCGGCGGCACAGATACGCAGTATTTT.

This clone occurred many times. V and J are TRBV30 and TRBJ2-1, with no clear D. CDR3 length equals 13 residues. The V gene lost 4 bases and the J gene lost 5 bases, with 12 bases spanning the gap. CDR1 and CDR2 (germline): GTSNPN, SVGIG (reference sequence). The CDR3: CAWIGNSNNEQFF. The CDR3 DNA reads as TGTGCCTGGATAGGAAACTCTAACAATGAGCAGTTCTTC.

In its sample, this clone is medium-sized. The chain links TRBV6-2 or TRBV6-3 to TRBJ2-2; D possibly matches TRBD1 or TRBD2 (6 bases each). Per germline, CDR1 MNHEY and CDR2 SVGEGT. Trimming removed 5 bases from V and 2 bases from J, with 15 bases in between. The CDR3 spans 16 residues. DNA for the CDR3: TGTGCCAGCAGTGGATACAGGGACTCAAACACCGGGGAGCTGTTTTTT. Its translation is CASSGYRDSNTGELFF.

The sample holds many counts of this clone. The chain uses TRBV10-3 and TRBJ2-1; 10 positions match TRBD2. This CDR3 is built from 16 residues. The V gene end was trimmed by 0 bases and the J gene end by 8 bases; junction bases not matched to a gene: 7. CDR1 and CDR2 from the germline V gene are ENHRY and SYGVKD. The DNA for the CDR3 is TGTGCCATCAGTGAGTCGCTCAAGCGGGAGGGCGATGAGCAGTTCTTC. It yields the protein CAISESLKREGDEQFF.